The clone carrying this TCR beta chain was detected ten times or more. Its antigen is currently unknown. TCRdb itself ran the 5' RACE reads through MiXCR, one entry per CDR3 protein. The sample has 280,000 or so distinct CDR3 sequences; 8% to 9% are singletons. Healthy Caucasians provided all donations. The data belong to a study of identical twins. Notes on the study in general: While abundant cord blood beta clonotypes carried fewer insertions, memory repertoires showed no such pattern.

Deletions cut 7 bases from V and 2 bases from J, with 9 bases between. Germline V gives CDR1 MNHNS, CDR2 SASEGT. The CDR3 is 13 residues long. This same sample was also part of a study on yellow fever vaccine responses in identical twins. According to that study: On the reported evidence, twins' vaccine T cell responses seemed partly convergent and partly personalized.

Sequencing was done on a sample of memory (CD45RO+) T cells sorted from blood. The sequence was obtained from a woman younger than 35 in good health. The chain has TRBV6-1 and TRBJ1-3; D remains unclear. The CDR3 sequence is CASTPGTGNTIYF. In DNA, the CDR3 is TGTGCCAGCACCCCCGGGACTGGAAACACCATATATTTT.